The 15 T cell receptor beta chains below were found in one sample sequenced in a study of cytomegalovirus exposure and HLA in healthy donors. The PCR was carried out with 60 Vbeta primers and 13 Jbeta primers. Assay used: immunoSEQ multiplex PCR; TCRdb lists only in-frame clones, some missing. The sample contains 70,000 to 90,000 clones, around 76% of which appear only once. Source material: PBMCs. These receptors came from a male donor in good health and CMV-seropositive.

The CDR3 DNA sequence: TGTGCCAGCAGCTTAGCAAGGGCAGGGGACACTGAAGCTTTCTTT. Protein product: CASSLARAGDTEAFF. The V call is TRBV7-2, the J call TRBJ1-1, with TRBD1 as a possible D gene (6 bases). Trimming took 0 bases from V and 3 from J, leaving 11 bases between them. CDR1 SGHTA and CDR2 FQGNSA come from the germline V gene. The CDR3 consists of 15 residues.

V and J are TRBV4-3 and TRBJ2-3; 10 bases are a match to TRBD2. The CDR3 covers 14 residues. Trimming at V came to 8 bases and at J to 0 bases, leaving 2 bases not matched to a gene. Germline lookup yields CDR1 LGHNA and CDR2 YSLEER. CDR3 bases: TGCGCCAGCTCACTAGCGGGGAGCACAGATACGCAGTATTTT. It encodes CASSLAGSTDTQYF.

The V gene is TRBV18, the J gene TRBJ1-1; 7 nucleotides match TRBD1. CDR3 length equals 18 residues. Germline V gene data show CDR1 as KGHSH and CDR2 as LQKENI. V gave up 2 bases and J gave up 7 bases; unmatched junction bases: 19. In nucleotides, the CDR3 is TGTGCCAGCTCACCAAGACAGACAGGGCAAAGTACGATGGGTGAAGCTTTCTTT. Protein: CASSPRQTGQSTMGEAFF.

This clone was picked up a small number of times. The chain joins TRBV19 to TRBJ1-1, with D possibly matching TRBD1 (6 bases). The V end was cut by 4 bases, the J end by 2 bases, with 17 bases between. This CDR3 is 16 amino acids long. Germline V gene lookup returns CDR1 LNHDA and CDR2 SQIVND (reference sequence). The CDR3 nucleotides read TGTGCCAGTAGTAAACCGAACAGGGCCTTAAACACTGAAGCTTTCTTT. The encoded protein is CASSKPNRALNTEAFF.

The chain uses TRBV13 and TRBJ2-2, with 8 bases fitting TRBD1. V shed 4 bases and J 0 bases; nucleotides not matched to a gene: 4. Germline CDR1 and CDR2: PRHDT and FYEKMQ (reference sequence). This CDR3 has 16 residues. CDR3 amino acids: CASSSDRETNTGELFF. The CDR3 bases are TGTGCCAGCAGCTCGGACAGGGAGACGAACACCGGGGAGCTGTTTTTT. The full variable domain, its missing parts supplied by reference TRBV13 and TRBJ2-2, is AAGVIQSPRHLIKEKRETATLKCYPIPRHDTVYWYQQGPGQDPQFLISFYEKMQSDKGSIPDRFSAQQFSDYHSELNMSSLELGDSALYFCASSSDRETNTGELFFGEGSRLTVL.

This chain joins TRBV9 and TRBJ2-3, with 9 bases lining up with TRBD1. CDR1 is SGDLS and CDR2 is YYNGEE in the germline V gene. V gave up 3 bases and J gave up 1 base; unmatched junction bases: 3. The CDR3 consists of 15 residues. Here the CDR3 reads CASSAQGARTDTQYF. DNA of the CDR3: TGTGCCAGCAGCGCACAGGGGGCGCGCACAGATACGCAGTATTTT.

This chain joins TRBV4-1 and TRBJ2-1, with TRBD1 matching over 8 bases. CDR1 is MGHRA, CDR2 YSYEKL, per germline. This CDR3 is 15 amino acids long. The trim removed 4 bases at V and 4 bases at J, leaving 6 bases unmatched. The CDR3 coding sequence is TGCGCCAGCAGCCCTCAGGGGGCCCTATACAATGAGCAGTTCTTC. Protein sequence: CASSPQGALYNEQFF.

V usage is TRBV6-5 and J usage is TRBJ2-1, with D possibly matching TRBD1 (6 bases). The CDR3 loop spans 13 amino acids. Germline V gene sequence: CDR1 MNHEY, CDR2 SVGAGI. V was pared by 7 bases and J by 5 bases, with 12 bases between. The CDR3 loop is CASIGAGDNEQFF. CDR3 nucleotides: TGTGCCAGCATCGGGGCAGGGGACAATGAGCAGTTCTTC.

The chain has TRBV18 and TRBJ1-5; 11 bases line up with TRBD1. The CDR3 is 14 amino acids. Germline V gene sequence: CDR1 KGHSH, CDR2 LQKENI. V lost 8 bases, J lost 6 bases, and 6 bases stayed unmatched. CDR3 residues: CASAGQGDGQPQHF. In DNA, the CDR3 is TGTGCCAGCGCGGGACAGGGGGACGGTCAGCCCCAGCATTTT.

The rearrangement uses TRBV19 and TRBJ1-6, with TRBD1 matching over 7 bases. This CDR3 is 19 amino acids long. The J segment lost 6 bases and the V segment lost 8 bases, leaving 22 bases of the junction unmatched. Germline V gene sequence: CDR1 LNHDA, CDR2 SQIVND (reference sequence). CDR3 amino acids: CASRSGQDRLTFFNSPLHF. Here the CDR3 DNA reads TGTGCCAGTCGCTCAGGACAGGACCGATTAACGTTCTTTAATTCACCCCTCCACTTT.

The chain combines TRBV9 with TRBJ2-2; 8 bases are a match to TRBD2. V shed 4 bases, J shed 6 bases, and the junction held 11 bases outside the gene matches. Germline V CDR1 and CDR2: SGDLS, YYNGEE. The CDR3 contains 16 residues. CDR3 nucleotides: TGTGCCAGCAGCATTTCCGGGGGGGGAAGCGCCGGGGAGCTGTTTTTT. Amino acids: CASSISGGGSAGELFF.

This chain joins TRBV7-9 and TRBJ2-7, with D tentatively TRBD2 (5 bases). V was pared by 5 bases and J by 0 bases, with 17 bases between. Germline V gene data show CDR1 as SEHNR and CDR2 as FQNEAQ (reference sequence). This CDR3 comprises 16 residues. The CDR3 loop reads CASSPGLGESSYEQYF. CDR3 DNA: TGTGCCAGCAGCCCCGGGCTCGGGGAAAGCTCCTACGAGCAGTACTTC. Complete variable domain (other parts from reference TRBV7-9 and TRBJ2-7): DTGVSQNPRHKITKRGQNVTFRCDPISEHNRLYWYRQTLGQGPEFLTYFQNEAQLEKSRLLSDRFSAERPKGSFSTLEIQRTEQGDSAMYLCASSPGLGESSYEQYFGPGTRLTVT.

The J gene is TRBJ2-7, the V gene TRBV6-6, with no clear D. Trimming shortened V by 6 bases and J by 1 base, and 13 bases separated the two germline ends. Germline V gene data show CDR1 as MNHNY and CDR2 as SVGAGI (reference sequence). The CDR3 extends over 14 amino acids. CDR3 in DNA: TGTGCCAGCAGACTCGACTTAAGGTCCTACGAGCAGTACTTC. Translating gives CASRLDLRSYEQYF.

J is TRBJ1-2 and V is TRBV2; D uncertain. Germline lookup yields CDR1 SNHLY and CDR2 FYNNEI. The CDR3 loop spans 11 amino acids. Deletions cut 6 bases from V and 7 bases from J, with 9 bases between. CDR3 coding DNA: TGTGCCAGCAGGGGCTCACCTGGCTACACCTTC. Its translation is CASRGSPGYTF.

This chain connects TRBV10-3 to TRBJ2-3; 8 bases map to TRBD1. With 7 bases clipped from V and 0 bases from J, the junction kept 9 bases outside the gene matches. CDR3 length equals 16 residues. Germline lookup yields CDR1 ENHRY and CDR2 SYGVKD. The CDR3 loop reads CAITSSGTGSTDTQYF. The CDR3 nucleotides read TGTGCCATCACCTCTTCCGGGACAGGTAGCACAGATACGCAGTATTTT.